This T cell receptor beta chain was obtained from a study of shared clonotypes between healthy human individuals. Study background: Each donor's CD4 naive and CD4 memory cells filled three plates apiece, CD8 naive two, and CD8 memory one. Findings of the study overall: Generally, naive subsets came out with larger estimated richness than memory subsets.

CDR1 is SGHNT, CDR2 YYREEE, per germline (reference sequence). V gave up 0 bases and J gave up 7 bases; unmatched junction bases: 5. The CDR3 is 14 amino acids. A remark on this clone: Its matching antigen is unknown. The identical CDR3 is also encoded by other nucleotide sequences in the sample.

Only in-frame clones appear in the TCRdb table, and some are missing; sequencing was by immunoSEQ multiplex PCR. The data contain some 1,600,000 clones, approximately 98% of them seen just once; the ten biggest clones take up about 0.4%. This TCR was recovered from a man under 40 in good health. The chain employs TRBV5-4 and TRBJ2-7; 9 nucleotides match TRBD2. The sequencing sample was made of naive CD4+ T cells sorted from blood. Subset of the sample: CD45RA+ positively selected. CDR3 coding DNA: TGTGCCAGCAGCTTGGGCGGGAGGGGGAAGGAGCAGTACTTC. Encoded protein: CASSLGGRGKEQYF.